This entry lists 5 T cell receptor beta chains sequenced from one sample in a study of control samples from healthy donors and cancer patients. The method was immunoSEQ multiplex PCR; TCRdb's version includes in-frame clones alone and lacks a portion of them. Of about 170,000 clones in the sample, 80% to 95% were seen once. Material for sequencing was blood. The receptors here all came from a woman aged 40-49 years in good health.

This clone was observed once. This chain uses TRBV14 with TRBJ1-1; perhaps TRBD1 as D (6 bases). The V end was cut by 4 bases, the J end by 10 bases, with 13 bases between. From germline, CDR1 is SGHDN and CDR2 FVKESK. The CDR3 sequence is 12 residues long. CDR3 loop: CASSPLGGLAFF. The CDR3 DNA sequence: TGTGCCAGCAGCCCTTTAGGGGGGCTAGCTTTCTTT. Full variable domain (outside the CDR3, taken from reference TRBV14 and TRBJ1-1): EAGVTQFPSHSVIEKGQTVTLRCDPISGHDNLYWYRRVMGKEIKFLLHFVKESKQDESGMPNNRFLAERTGGTYSTLKVQPAELEDSGVYFCASSPLGGLAFFGQGTRLTVV.

The chain recombines TRBV7-9 with TRBJ2-7, with TRBD2 matching 11 bases. This CDR3 spans 14 amino acids. With 7 bases clipped from V and 4 bases from J, the junction kept 6 bases outside the gene matches. Germline loops: CDR1 SEHNR, CDR2 FQNEAQ (reference sequence). The CDR3 bases are TGTGCCAGCAACCTAGCGGGGGGCCCATACGAGCAGTACTTC. It codes for CASNLAGGPYEQYF.

This sequence joins TRBV6-4 and TRBJ1-1; 9 bases match TRBD1. CDR3 size: 13 residues. Trimming took 6 bases from V and 5 from J; bases not matched to a gene: 4. Germline lookup yields CDR1 MRHNA and CDR2 SNTAGT. Here the CDR3 DNA reads TGTGCCAGCAGACAGGGGGCCGGAACTGAAGCTTTCTTT. This encodes CASRQGAGTEAFF.

The sample holds one count of this clone. V usage is TRBV9 and J usage is TRBJ2-1; TRBD2 aligns across 15 bases. Trimming at V came to 1 base and at J to 2 bases, leaving 10 bases not matched to a gene. Germline assignment: CDR1 SGDLS and CDR2 YYNGEE. CDR3 length equals 20 residues. The CDR3 here is CASSVTSGLAGGLTYNEQFF. The CDR3, as DNA: TGTGCCAGCAGCGTAACCTCGGGACTAGCGGGGGGCCTAACCTACAATGAGCAGTTCTTC.

This chain connects TRBV11-3 to TRBJ2-3; 12 nucleotides match TRBD1. V lost 0 bases, J lost 6 bases, and 7 bases stayed unmatched. Germline V CDR1 and CDR2: SGHNT, YENEEA. The CDR3 consists of 17 residues. The CDR3 loop reads CASSLDGGQGASDTQYF. In DNA form, the CDR3 reads TGTGCCAGCAGCTTAGATGGGGGACAGGGGGCGTCGGATACGCAGTATTTT.